The clone carrying this TCR beta chain showed up many times. Its target is unknown. V was shortened by 5 bases and J by 6 bases, with 19 bases between the two germline ends. The CDR3 sequence is 15 residues long. Germline CDR1 and CDR2: MNHNY and SVGAGI (reference sequence). Total RNA extraction produced at least 5.5 micrograms (per sample) for the study. Next came a second PCR, run for about 7 to 11 cycles, which used a sample-barcoded 5' primer along with a J-beta primer mix. Tags on each cDNA molecule came from a template-switch adaptor with 12 random nucleotides. TCRdb passed the 5' RACE reads through MiXCR, listing each CDR3 protein once. The table lists roughly 650,000 distinct CDR3 sequences, about a third of them singletons. This entry is derived from a study of blood T cells in healthy people across ages. Findings and limits, study-wide: Naive T cell percentage showed a strong correlation with the diversity of TCR beta. The donors' CMV status was not determined, possibly confounding changes in expanded clonotypes.

The clonotype originates from a woman aged 80 or over in good health. The chain couples TRBV6-6 to TRBJ1-2; D remains ambiguous. Sequencing used blood. CDR3 nucleotide sequence: TGTGCCAGCAGTGACCTTCCTAGAGCAACTAATGGCTACACCTTC. It encodes CASSDLPRATNGYTF.